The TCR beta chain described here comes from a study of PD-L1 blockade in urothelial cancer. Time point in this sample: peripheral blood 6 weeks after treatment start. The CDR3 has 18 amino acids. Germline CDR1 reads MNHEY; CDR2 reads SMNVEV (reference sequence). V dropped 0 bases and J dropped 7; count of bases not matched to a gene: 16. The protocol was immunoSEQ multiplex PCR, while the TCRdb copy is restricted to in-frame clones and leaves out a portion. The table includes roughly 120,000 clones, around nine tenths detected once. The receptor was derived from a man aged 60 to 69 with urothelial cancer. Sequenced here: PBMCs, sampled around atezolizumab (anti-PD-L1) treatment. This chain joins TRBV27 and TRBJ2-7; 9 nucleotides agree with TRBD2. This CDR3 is CASSLSNSGSKPSREQYF. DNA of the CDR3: TGTGCCAGCAGTTTATCGAATAGCGGGAGTAAGCCCTCGCGGGAGCAGTACTTC.